One sample yielded the 24 T cell receptor beta chains listed below, sequenced in a study of beta chain features in type 1 diabetes. Investigators reverse transcribed all isolated RNA, so they sequenced expressed TCRB transcripts. Measured with immunoSEQ multiplex PCR; TCRdb has only the in-frame clones, and not every one. The data hold 300,000 to 350,000 clones, with 8% observed a single time. The sample taken for sequencing was central memory CD4+ T cells from blood. The receptors were gathered from a woman aged 18-35 years in good health.

This rearrangement joins TRBV25-1 to TRBJ1-2; D perhaps matches TRBD1 (6 bases). Between the trimmed V and J ends, which lost 0 bases and 6 bases, there was a span of 14 bases. Germline V lookup: CDR1 MGHDK, CDR2 SYGVNS. This CDR3 has 15 residues. The CDR3 is CASSEYRDKADGYTF. In DNA, the CDR3 is TGTGCCAGCAGTGAATATCGGGACAAAGCAGATGGCTACACCTTC.

The chain employs TRBV18 and TRBJ2-1; TRBD2 matches 13 bases. The CDR3 sequence is 16 residues long. The germline V gene has CDR1 KGHSH and CDR2 LQKENI. V was clipped by 3 bases and J by 5 bases; unmatched bases: 4. In DNA form, the CDR3 reads TGTGCCAGCTCACCTGGACTAGCGGGAGCCCACAATGAGCAGTTCTTC. Protein product: CASSPGLAGAHNEQFF.

This clone was seen only a few times. A far larger clone is one nucleotide away, so this likely arose from a read error. CDR3 nucleotide sequence: TGTGCCGCAGGAAGGGATGGGGCCTCTGGGGCCAACGTCCTGACTTTC. Amino acid sequence: CAAGRDGASGANVLTF. This chain links TRBV10-3 with TRBJ2-6, with D maybe TRBD1 (5 bases). The CDR3 is made up of 16 amino acids. Trimming pared 11 bases from V and 0 bases from J, leaving 17 bases between. Germline values: CDR1 ENHRY, CDR2 SYGVKD.

The chain uses TRBV5-6 and TRBJ1-1, with 7 nucleotides matching TRBD1. J was trimmed by 2 bases and V by 4 bases; bases with no gene match: 8. The CDR3 totals 15 residues. From germline, CDR1 is SGHDT and CDR2 YYEEEE. The CDR3 coding sequence is TGTGCCAGCAGCCCCGCGGGGACAGTTAACACTGAAGCTTTCTTT. This translates into CASSPAGTVNTEAFF. Complete variable domain (other parts from reference TRBV5-6 and TRBJ1-1): DAGVTQSPTHLIKTRGQQVTLRCSPKSGHDTVSWYQQALGQGPQFIFQYYEEEERQRGNFPDRFSGHQFPNYSSELNVNALLLGDSALYLCASSPAGTVNTEAFFGQGTRLTVV.

This clone was seen only a few times. The rearrangement joins TRBV7-2 to TRBJ2-2; D call uncertain. Trimming cost V 8 bases and J 0 bases, with 7 bases left between them. Looked up from germline, CDR1 is SGHTA and CDR2 is FQGNSA. CDR3 size: 13 residues. CDR3 DNA: TGTGCCAGCGGCAACACGAACACCGGGGAGCTGTTTTTT. As protein: CASGNTNTGELFF.

This clone was observed a few times. The J gene is TRBJ2-6, the V gene TRBV5-1, with 7 positions matching TRBD1. Unmatched junction bases numbered 10, after V lost 4 bases and J lost 0 bases. CDR1 is SGHRS, CDR2 YFSETQ, per germline. This CDR3 has 18 amino acids. CDR3 in amino acids: CASSPTGASSSGANVLTF. As DNA, the CDR3 is TGCGCCAGCAGCCCTACAGGGGCATCAAGCTCTGGGGCCAACGTCCTGACTTTC. Full variable domain (outside the CDR3, taken from reference TRBV5-1 and TRBJ2-6): KAGVTQTPRYLIKTRGQQVTLSCSPISGHRSVSWYQQTPGQGLQFLFEYFSETQRNKGNFPGRFSGRQFSNSRSEMNVSTLELGDSALYLCASSPTGASSSGANVLTFGAGSRLTVL.

Only a few counts were recorded for this clone. This chain links TRBV11-1 with TRBJ2-4, with D tentatively TRBD2 (6 bases). Germline-derived CDR1 and CDR2 are SGHAT and FQDESV (reference sequence). V was pared by 5 bases and J by 0 bases, with 17 bases between. The CDR3 length is 17 residues. CDR3 bases: TGTGCCAGCAGCCAGGGACCGGGAGCCCTAGCCAAAAACATTCAGTACTTC. Its translation: CASSQGPGALAKNIQYF.

A few counts support this clone. The chain employs TRBV11-2 and TRBJ2-3; D gene uncertain. The germline gives CDR1 SGHAT, CDR2 FQNNGV. The CDR3 extends over 12 amino acids. Trimming shortened V by 2 bases and J by 2 bases, and 2 bases separated the two germline ends. The CDR3: CASSLITDTQYF. In nucleotides, the CDR3 is TGTGCCAGCAGCTTAATCACAGATACGCAGTATTTT.

A remark on this clone: The same CDR3 arises from other DNA sequences in this sample as well. The chain uses TRBV7-9 and TRBJ2-5, with 7 positions matching TRBD2. CDR3 length equals 14 residues. The germline CDR1 and CDR2 sequences are SEHNR and FQNEAQ (reference sequence). V gave up 2 bases and J gave up 2 bases; unmatched junction bases: 2. The CDR3 DNA reads TGTGCCAGCAGCTTATTCGGGGGGCAAGAGACCCAGTACTTC. This encodes CASSLFGGQETQYF.

This clone was detected a few times. The rearrangement joins TRBV11-2 to TRBJ2-1; D remains unclear. The V and J ends lost 0 bases and 7 bases respectively, with 10 bases between them. The CDR3 runs to 14 residues. CDR1 SGHAT and CDR2 FQNNGV come from the germline V gene. Written as DNA, the CDR3 is TGTGCCAGCAGCTTAGAATTGGCTTCAAATGAGCAGTTCTTC. It yields the protein CASSLELASNEQFF.

The chain links TRBV1 to TRBJ1-1; the table's D call, TRBD1, has no DNA check behind it. TRBV1 counts as a pseudogene. The CDR3 sequence is 15 residues long. This CDR3 reads CTSSRTGRMNTEAFF. In DNA form, the CDR3 reads TGCACCAGCAGCCGGACAGGGCGGATGAACACTGAAGCTTTCTTT.

This clone occurred a few times. This sequence joins TRBV5-4 and TRBJ2-4; D possibly corresponds to TRBD2 (6 bases). The germline gives CDR1 SGHNT, CDR2 YYREEE (reference sequence). Trimming removed 2 bases from V and 8 bases from J, with 11 bases in between. The CDR3 sequence is 13 residues long. The CDR3 bases are TGTGCCAGCAGCTTTACGGGAGAGGACATTCAGTACTTC. Translation: CASSFTGEDIQYF. The full variable domain, in which reference TRBV5-4 and TRBJ2-4 provide the parts outside the CDR3, is ETGVTQSPTHLIKTRGQQVTLRCSSQSGHNTVSWYQQALGQGPQFIFQYYREEENGRGNFPPRFSGLQFPNYSSELNVNALELDDSALYLCASSFTGEDIQYFGAGTRLSVL.

This clone came up a few times. This chain links TRBV28 with TRBJ2-1, with 11 bases that match TRBD2. In germline, CDR1 is MDHEN, CDR2 SYDVKM. The CDR3 consists of 17 residues. V lost 6 bases to trimming and J lost 2 bases; unmatched junction nucleotides: 9. The CDR3 DNA is TGTGCCAGCAGATCCCGTAGCGGGAGGGCGACCTACAATGAGCAGTTCTTC. Protein sequence: CASRSRSGRATYNEQFF.

This clone has more than one count but fewer than ten. The chain uses TRBV29-1 and TRBJ2-3; D uncertain. Germline assignment: CDR1 SQVTM and CDR2 ANQGSEA. Trimming stripped 4 bases from V and 2 bases from J, with 16 bases between. The CDR3 has 15 residues. For the CDR3, the DNA is TGCAGCGTTGGGTGGAAATACAGCAACACAGATACGCAGTATTTT. Its translation is CSVGWKYSNTDTQYF.

In this sample, this clone turned up a few times. V is TRBV5-1 and J is TRBJ2-2; D unclear. The CDR3 contains 15 residues. CDR1 is SGHRS and CDR2 is YFSETQ in the germline V gene. V was cut by 0 bases and J by 4 bases, with 10 bases left in between. The CDR3 reads CASSLAGLATGELFF. The DNA of the CDR3 is TGCGCCAGCAGCTTGGCCGGCCTTGCCACCGGGGAGCTGTTTTTT.

About this clone: The sample carries other DNA sequences with the same CDR3. This chain links TRBV7-3 with TRBJ1-1; D perhaps matches TRBD1 (5 bases). Germline-derived CDR1 and CDR2 are SGHTA and FQGTGA. CDR3 size: 13 residues. V dropped 5 bases and J dropped 1 base, with 8 bases sitting between them. The CDR3, as DNA: TGTGCCAGCAGCCTTGACAGGAACACTGAAGCTTTCTTT. The encoded protein is CASSLDRNTEAFF.

A few counts support this clone. This sequence joins TRBV7-2 and TRBJ2-1, with D possibly matching TRBD1 (5 bases). This CDR3 comprises 14 residues. Germline assignment: CDR1 SGHTA and CDR2 FQGNSA. Trimming left V 5 bases short and J 0 bases short, with 8 bases between. The CDR3 nucleotides are TGTGCCAGCAGCCGACAGAGCTCCTACAATGAGCAGTTCTTC. It yields the protein CASSRQSSYNEQFF.

The chain carries TRBV5-6 and TRBJ1-2; D is ambiguous. Germline-derived CDR1 and CDR2 are SGHDT and YYEEEE. CDR3 length: 12 residues. V lost 0 bases to trimming and J lost 5 bases, with 5 bases between them. CDR3 in amino acids: CASSLDRYGYTF. CDR3 DNA sequence: TGTGCCAGCAGCTTGGACAGATATGGCTACACCTTC.

This rearrangement joins TRBV29-1 to TRBJ1-5; tentatively, D is TRBD1 (5 bases). The CDR3 extends over 15 amino acids. The V end was cut by 4 bases, the J end by 5 bases, with 18 bases between. Germline values: CDR1 SQVTM, CDR2 ANQGSEA. The CDR3 sequence: CSVAFGGSIDQPQHF. DNA of the CDR3: TGCAGCGTTGCGTTCGGGGGTTCAATTGATCAGCCCCAGCATTTT. The entire variable domain, with the rest obtained from reference TRBV29-1 and TRBJ1-5, is as follows: SAVISQKPSRDICQRGTSLTIQCQVDSQVTMMFWYRQQPGQSLTLIATANQGSEATYESGFVIDKFPISRPNLTFSTLTVSNMSPEDSSIYLCSVAFGGSIDQPQHFGDGTRLSIL.

The chain joins TRBV19 to TRBJ1-2; D is unclear. Trimming pared 5 bases from V and 4 bases from J, leaving 8 bases between. This CDR3 comprises 12 residues. CDR1 is LNHDA, CDR2 SQIVND, per germline (reference sequence). The DNA of the CDR3 is TGTGCCAGTAGTGGGGTTGGCTATGGCTACACCTTC. Translation: CASSGVGYGYTF. Combining the CDR3 with reference TRBV19 and TRBJ1-2 gives the whole variable domain DGGITQSPKYLFRKEGQNVTLSCEQNLNHDAMYWYRQDPGQGLRLIYYSQIVNDFQKGDIAEGYSVSREKKESFPLTVTSAQKNPTAFYLCASSGVGYGYTFGSGTRLTVV.

The rearrangement joins TRBV6-1 to TRBJ2-1; 12 nucleotides align to TRBD1. The V and J ends lost 10 bases and 7 bases, in that order; junction bases with no gene match: 8. CDR3 length: 14 amino acids. Per germline, CDR1 MNHNS and CDR2 SASEGT. The CDR3 DNA reads as TGTGCCACTTCCGGGACAGGGGGCCGAAATGAGCAGTTCTTC. Protein product: CATSGTGGRNEQFF.

This clone was recorded a few times. The chain links TRBV28 to TRBJ1-2; a possible D gene is TRBD1 (5 bases). V was shortened by 11 bases and J by 0 bases, with 10 bases between the two germline ends. CDR3 length: 12 residues. Per germline, CDR1 MDHEN and CDR2 SYDVKM. CDR3 residues: CAAGRTNYGYTF. The CDR3 nucleotides read TGTGCCGCAGGGAGGACTAACTATGGCTACACCTTC.

This clone was observed a handful of times. This chain uses TRBV5-4 with TRBJ2-7, with 13 bases matching TRBD2. Trimming at V came to 4 bases and at J to 11 bases, leaving 15 bases not matched to a gene. There are 16 residues in the CDR3. Germline V gene lookup returns CDR1 SGHNT and CDR2 YYREEE (reference sequence). CDR3 sequence reads: CASSRTSGSLQGDKYF. CDR3 DNA: TGTGCCAGCAGCCGGACTAGCGGGAGTCTACAGGGTGACAAGTACTTC.

The V and J genes are TRBV7-9 and TRBJ2-1, with 12 nucleotides matching TRBD2. V shed 5 bases, J shed 7 bases, and the junction held 6 bases outside the gene matches. Germline CDR1 SEHNR, CDR2 FQNEAQ (reference sequence). The CDR3 consists of 15 residues. CDR3 sequence reads: CASSKVTSGRNEQFF. CDR3 nucleotides: TGTGCCAGCAGCAAGGTAACTAGCGGGAGGAATGAGCAGTTCTTC. Supplemented by reference TRBV7-9 and TRBJ2-1, the full variable domain reads DTGVSQNPRHKITKRGQNVTFRCDPISEHNRLYWYRQTLGQGPEFLTYFQNEAQLEKSRLLSDRFSAERPKGSFSTLEIQRTEQGDSAMYLCASSKVTSGRNEQFFGPGTRLTVL.